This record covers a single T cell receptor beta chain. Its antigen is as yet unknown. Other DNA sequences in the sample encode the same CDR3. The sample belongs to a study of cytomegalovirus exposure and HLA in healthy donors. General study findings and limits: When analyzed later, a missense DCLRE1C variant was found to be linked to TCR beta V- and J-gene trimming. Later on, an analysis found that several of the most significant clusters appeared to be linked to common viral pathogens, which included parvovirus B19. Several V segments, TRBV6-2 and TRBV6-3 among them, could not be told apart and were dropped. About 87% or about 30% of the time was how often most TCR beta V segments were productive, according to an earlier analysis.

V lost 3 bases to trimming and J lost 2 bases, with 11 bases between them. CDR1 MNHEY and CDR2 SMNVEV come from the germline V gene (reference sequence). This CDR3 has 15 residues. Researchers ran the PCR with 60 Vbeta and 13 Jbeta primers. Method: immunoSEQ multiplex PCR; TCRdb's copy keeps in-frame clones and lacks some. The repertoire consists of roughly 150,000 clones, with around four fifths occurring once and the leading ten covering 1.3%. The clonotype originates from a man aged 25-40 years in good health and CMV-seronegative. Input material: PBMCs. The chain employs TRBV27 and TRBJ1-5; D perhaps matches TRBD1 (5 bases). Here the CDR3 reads CASSLGGGGNQPQHF. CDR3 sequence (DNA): TGTGCCAGCAGTTTGGGGGGGGGAGGCAATCAGCCCCAGCATTTT.